The 18 T cell receptor beta chains below all came from one sample that was sequenced in a study of T cells after somatic rescue of genetic block. Sequenced by immunoSEQ multiplex PCR; TCRdb stores in-frame clones only, minus some. Of over 95,000 clones listed, just over 90% are singletons. Sample: peripheral blood mononuclear cells (PBMCs). These receptors all come from a woman aged 18 to 35.

The V gene is TRBV9, the J gene TRBJ1-2; 8 bases map to TRBD1. This CDR3 has 15 residues. Per germline, CDR1 SGDLS and CDR2 YYNGEE. J gave up 2 bases and V 1 base, and 4 bases lay outside the gene matches. The CDR3 reads CASSVSGTGNYGYTF. The CDR3 nucleotides are TGTGCCAGCAGCGTAAGTGGGACAGGCAACTATGGCTACACCTTC.

The chain couples TRBV7-3 to TRBJ2-1, with D possibly being TRBD1 or TRBD2 (5 bases each). V lost 3 bases and J 9 bases, leaving 18 bases between the germline ends. CDR3 length equals 15 residues. Per germline, CDR1 SGHTA and CDR2 FQGTGA. The DNA of the CDR3 is TGTGCCAGCAGCTTTGGGGACCGGCAAATTGGTGAGCAGTTCTTC. It specifies CASSFGDRQIGEQFF.

V gene TRBV6-1 combines with J gene TRBJ1-1; no clear D. The CDR3 is made up of 11 amino acids. V lost 7 bases and J 3 bases, leaving 6 bases between the germline ends. Per germline, CDR1 MNHNS and CDR2 SASEGT. DNA for the CDR3: TGTGCCAGCATCGGTGACACTGAAGCTTTCTTT. Translation: CASIGDTEAFF.

V and J are TRBV7-2 and TRBJ1-2; D is possibly TRBD1 (5 bases). Germline CDR1 SGHTA, CDR2 FQGNSA. V was cut by 2 bases and J by 2 bases, with 9 bases left in between. The CDR3 runs to 14 residues. CDR3 loop: CASSLSGPNYGYTF. The CDR3 bases are TGTGCCAGCAGCTTATCAGGGCCCAACTATGGCTACACCTTC.

The rearrangement links TRBV11-2 to TRBJ1-1, with 7 bases fitting TRBD1. The CDR3 has 13 amino acids. The V gene's germline CDR1 is SGHAT and CDR2 FQNNGV. With V trimmed by 5 bases and J by 6 bases, 6 bases remained unmatched. The CDR3 DNA is TGTGCCAGCAGCGCGGACAGGTTGGCTGAAGCTTTCTTT. Encoded protein: CASSADRLAEAFF.

In its sample, this clone was seen a few times. CDR3 region: CASKPGQGARGSNQPQHF. CDR3 bases: TGTGCCAGCAAACCGGGACAGGGGGCCCGGGGAAGCAATCAGCCCCAGCATTTT. The chain couples TRBV27 to TRBJ1-5, with 12 bases lining up with TRBD1. Germline V gene sequence: CDR1 MNHEY, CDR2 SMNVEV (reference sequence). CDR3 length equals 18 residues. The junction had 11 bases not matched to a gene; V was cut back by 7 bases and J by 1 base.

This chain uses TRBV5-1 with TRBJ1-6, with 9 bases identical to TRBD1. The V gene's germline CDR1 is SGHRS and CDR2 YFSETQ. V lost 3 bases and J lost 10; bases outside the gene matches: 8. The CDR3 has 15 residues. CDR3 residues: CASSSGTGKGSPLHF. CDR3 DNA sequence: TGCGCCAGCAGCTCCGGGACAGGGAAAGGGTCACCCCTCCACTTT.

This chain connects TRBV19 to TRBJ1-1, with TRBD1 as a possible D gene (6 bases). Between the trimmed V and J ends, which lost 5 bases and 4 bases, there was a span of 17 bases. Germline CDR1 LNHDA, CDR2 SQIVND (reference sequence). There are 15 residues in the CDR3. The chain's CDR3 is CASSQLVTGSTEAFF. For the CDR3, the DNA is TGTGCCAGTAGTCAACTGGTTACAGGGTCCACTGAAGCTTTCTTT.

This clone was recorded only once. The V gene is TRBV7-9, the J gene TRBJ2-7; D call uncertain. Deletions cut 5 bases from V and 0 bases from J, with 11 bases between. Looked up from germline, CDR1 is SEHNR and CDR2 is FQNEAQ (reference sequence). The CDR3 contains 14 residues. CDR3 nucleotides: TGTGCCAGCAGCCCCCCGGGCGGCTCCTACGAGCAGTACTTC. It encodes CASSPPGGSYEQYF.

The CDR3 DNA is TGTGCCAGCAGCTTAGGTGGGGGGGCTGCCTACAATGAGCAGTTCTTC. Translating gives CASSLGGGAAYNEQFF. The chain carries TRBV7-2 and TRBJ2-1; D is perhaps TRBD2 (7 bases). The CDR3 has 16 residues. Germline V gives CDR1 SGHTA, CDR2 FQGNSA. V dropped 1 base and J dropped 2 bases, with 12 bases sitting between them.

The V call is TRBV7-2, the J call TRBJ1-5; D is uncertain. CDR1 and CDR2 (germline): SGHTA, FQGNSA. V lost 5 bases, J lost 4 bases, and 12 bases lay in between. The CDR3 contains 14 residues. The DNA for the CDR3 is TGTGCCAGCAGCGGCCCTAGGCCTAATCAGCCCCAGCATTTT. Translated: CASSGPRPNQPQHF. Looking up the rest from reference TRBV7-2 and TRBJ1-5 gives the full variable domain: GAGVSQSPSNKVTEKGKDVELRCDPISGHTALYWYRQSLGQGLEFLIYFQGNSAPDKSGLPSDRFSAERTGGSVSTLTIQRTQQEDSAVYLCASSGPRPNQPQHFGDGTRLSIL.

The rearrangement joins TRBV30 to TRBJ1-1; D gene unclear. Germline V gene data show CDR1 as GTSNPN and CDR2 as SVGIG (reference sequence). The CDR3 is 15 residues long. Between the trimmed V and J ends, which lost 5 bases and 7 bases, there was a span of 23 bases. The CDR3 bases are TGTGCCTGGGGATTTCCGACACTCCCTGGAGGTGAAGCTTTCTTT. It codes for CAWGFPTLPGGEAFF.

The V gene is TRBV6-6, the J gene TRBJ1-6; 7 bases agree with TRBD1. CDR3 length: 14 residues. V shed 6 bases and J 7 bases; nucleotides not matched to a gene: 6. From germline, CDR1 is MNHNY and CDR2 SVGAGI (reference sequence). The CDR3 DNA reads TGTGCCAGCAGATCGACAGGGTCGAATTCACCCCTCCACTTT. As protein: CASRSTGSNSPLHF.

The chain couples TRBV15 to TRBJ2-5; D remains ambiguous. The CDR3 has 15 residues. The V gene lost 0 bases and the J gene lost 2 bases, with 10 bases spanning the gap. The germline V gene has CDR1 LNHNV and CDR2 YYDKDF (reference sequence). In DNA, the CDR3 is TGTGCCACCAGCAGAGATCCCCAGGAGCAAGAGACCCAGTACTTC. It is translated as CATSRDPQEQETQYF.

The chain joins TRBV27 to TRBJ2-7; a possible D gene is TRBD1 (6 bases). The germline V gene encodes CDR1 MNHEY and CDR2 SMNVEV (reference sequence). The CDR3 loop spans 14 amino acids. Trimming took off 5 bases at V and 3 bases at J, with 14 bases between the two ends. The CDR3, as DNA: TGTGCCAGCAGTCCAATACAGGGAATCTACGAGCAGTACTTC. This sequence encodes CASSPIQGIYEQYF.

This chain joins TRBV27 and TRBJ2-3, with 7 bases that match TRBD2. This CDR3 contains 17 residues. J lost 0 bases, V lost 2 bases, and 8 bases had no gene match. Germline V lookup: CDR1 MNHEY, CDR2 SMNVEV (reference sequence). CDR3 in DNA: TGTGCCAGCAGTTTAAATCCCAGCGGGATTAGCACAGATACGCAGTATTTT. This codes for CASSLNPSGISTDTQYF.

The chain has TRBV4-1 and TRBJ1-2; 9 bases align to TRBD1. The length of the CDR3 is 14 residues. Unmatched junction bases numbered 2, after V lost 4 bases and J lost 2 bases. Per the germline V gene, CDR1 is MGHRA and CDR2 is YSYEKL. The CDR3 DNA sequence: TGCGCCAGCAGCCGACAGGGGGAAAACTATGGCTACACCTTC. Encoded protein: CASSRQGENYGYTF.

This clone has only a few counts. This chain links TRBV13 with TRBJ1-1, with 8 bases identical to TRBD1. The J segment lost 0 bases and the V segment lost 4 bases, leaving 7 bases of the junction unmatched. This CDR3 spans 16 amino acids. Germline V lookup: CDR1 PRHDT, CDR2 FYEKMQ (reference sequence). The CDR3 nucleotides are TGTGCCAGCAGCTCCCAGGGGGCTAGCATGAACACTGAAGCTTTCTTT. It specifies CASSSQGASMNTEAFF. Based on the CDR3 plus reference TRBV13 and TRBJ1-1, the full variable domain is AAGVIQSPRHLIKEKRETATLKCYPIPRHDTVYWYQQGPGQDPQFLISFYEKMQSDKGSIPDRFSAQQFSDYHSELNMSSLELGDSALYFCASSSQGASMNTEAFFGQGTRLTVV.